This is a list of T cell receptor beta chains from one sample in a study of cytomegalovirus exposure and HLA in healthy donors. This table comes from immunoSEQ multiplex PCR, and its TCRdb copy is limited to in-frame clones, with some not included. The sample holds approximately 90,000 clones; roughly 76% are singletons and the top ten take approximately 1.4%. Sequencing was performed on PBMCs. All receptors derive from a male donor in good health and CMV-seronegative. The conserved cysteine and the conserved F or W are not part of the CDR3 here.

J,V,CDR3
TRBJ1-1,TRBV2,ASSLTGDNTEAF
NA,TRBV28,ASSLVSSSYEQY
TRBJ1-1,TRBV19,ASSFWGQYTEAF
TRBJ1-5,TRBV28,AVWDRDQPQH
TRBJ1-2,TRBV5-5,ASSLGPGQGVSDGYT
TRBJ2-3,TRBV7-2,ASSSTSGGEDTQY
TRBJ1-6,TRBV6-1,ASSAGESSPLH
TRBJ2-7,TRBV28,ASMGGGTGGREQY
TRBJ1-2,TRBV6-5,ASSYRTGGDYGYT
TRBJ1-2,TRBV7-9,SSGGYGYT
TRBJ1-6,TRBV11-1,ASSPGGGRSSPLH
TRBJ2-7,TRBV7-2,ASSLGHLSYEQY
TRBJ2-6,TRBV7-2,ASSSDRAGANVLT
TRBJ1-5,TRBV19,ASGRLGGNQPQH
TRBJ2-3,TRBV7-9,ASSTPRNAQY
TRBJ1-1,TRBV29-1,SGLAALNTEAF
TRBJ2-7,TRBV4-1,ASSQEGGLAVGVVEQY
TRBJ1-1,TRBV5-6,ASSLYQEAF
TRBJ1-2,TRBV5-4,ASSLGGGNDYGYT
TRBJ1-5,TRBV27,ASSVTGGRNQPQH
TRBJ2-5,TRBV7-9,ASSTYRDTQETQY
TRBJ1-1,TRBV7-2,ASSLYGQMNTEAF
TRBJ1-1,TRBV19,ASKAGHTEAF
TRBJ2-4,TRBV4-3,ASSQGNWGGATLAKNIQY
TRBJ1-5,TRBV6-4,ASSEAASNQPQH
TRBJ2-5,TRBV18,ASSPPTGGGLGQETQY
TRBJ1-2,TRBV6-1,ASSEGGGRNYGYT
TRBJ1-1,TRBV11-2,ASSLPDREAF
TRBJ2-7,TRBV19,ASSTGEGGYEQY
TRBJ2-7,TRBV10-3,AIRASPGTGLDEQY
TRBJ2-1,TRBV7-9,ASESGSSDEQF
TRBJ2-2,TRBV4-3,ASSQDGVWTGELF
TRBJ1-4,TRBV2,ASTRPQGAPGSDNEKLF
TRBJ1-1,TRBV6-5,ASSYSRQLNTEAF
TRBJ2-3,TRBV29-1,SVEGRGDLDTQY
TRBJ1-2,TRBV14,ASSQEWTGGRYGYT
TRBJ2-7,TRBV7-9,ASSAPPGLANSYEQY
TRBJ2-3,TRBV27,ASSFEAGGPGDTQY
TRBJ2-7,TRBV5-1,ASSLGDTAYEQY
TRBJ1-5,TRBV7-2,ASSQVAENQPQH
TRBJ2-3,TRBV7-2,ASSPGLARRTDTQY
TRBJ1-1,TRBV28,ASSEGLTTSAF
TRBJ1-4,TRBV19,ASSPPRIGRTNEKLF
TRBJ2-7,TRBV7-3,ASSPGSGDSYEQY
TRBJ1-1,TRBV6-6,ASSYGRLGTEAF
TRBJ1-5,TRBV6-5,ASSWDRAQPQH